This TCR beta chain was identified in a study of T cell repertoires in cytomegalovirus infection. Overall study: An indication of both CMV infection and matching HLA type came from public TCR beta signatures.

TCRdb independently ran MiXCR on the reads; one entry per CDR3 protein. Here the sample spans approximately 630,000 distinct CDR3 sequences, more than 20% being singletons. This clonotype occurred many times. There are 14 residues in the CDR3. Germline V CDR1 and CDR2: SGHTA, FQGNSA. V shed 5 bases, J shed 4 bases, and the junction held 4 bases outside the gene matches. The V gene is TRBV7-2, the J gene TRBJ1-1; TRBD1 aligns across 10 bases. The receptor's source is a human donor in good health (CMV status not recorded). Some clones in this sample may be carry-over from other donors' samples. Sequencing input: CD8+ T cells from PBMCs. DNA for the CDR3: TGTGCCAGCAGCGACAGGGGGCGCCTCACTGAAGCTTTCTTT. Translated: CASSDRGRLTEAFF.